The present T cell receptor (beta chain) was sequenced within a study of T-cell reconstitution after alpha-beta-depleted transplantation in children (dated by TCRdb to the mid-2010s). For the study in its entirety: T-cell immune reconstitution after TCRalphabeta/CD19-depleted allogeneic hematopoietic cell transplantation in children was quantitatively tracked in the study by means of TCR repertoire profiling.

Libraries were constructed by PCR. TCRdb names Illumina HiSeq 2500 as the instrument used. TCR library preparation used molecular barcoding, with unique molecular identifiers applied to normalize quantification of the TCRbeta repertoire. The public reads were run again by TCRdb, first through fastp at Q25 and then through MiXCR, and only productive beta chains were kept. Rows with a matching CDR3 protein are joined into one entry that keeps the most common DNA and genes. Here the sample has about 610,000 distinct CDR3 sequences; over 9.5% occur a single time. Roughly 4% of the sample is in the top ten clones. Points on this clonotype: Its target antigen remains unknown. One base away there is no much larger clone; base qualities are not given.

Trimming at the junction amounts to 3 bases on V and 0 bases on J, and the germline ends lie 14 bases apart. CDR1 and CDR2, looked up from the germline V gene (reference sequence), are DFQATT and SNEGSKA. From the cysteine through the phenylalanine, the CDR3 covers 15 amino acids. Solely the CDR3 DNA is kept, with 45 bases framed from the first base. The sample consisted of PBMCs from the stem cell graft donor, taken from the stem cell graft. The origin of this receptor is a human donor who donated a stem cell graft to a child with acute myeloid leukemia. The chain links TRBV20-1 with TRBJ1-1; D gene: possibly TRBD1, on 5 matching bases. The CDR3 is CSASRAGTMNTEAFF. In nucleotides, the sequence is TGCAGTGCTAGTAGGGCAGGGACTATGAACACTGAAGCTTTCTTT.